This note documents a single TCR beta chain sequence. The target of this receptor is not known. No much larger clonotype is one base removed from it; base qualities were not supplied. TCRbeta CDR3 regions were amplified from genomic DNA using the immunoSEQ Assay, a bias-controlled multiplex PCR. As for how the authors treated the data: Nucleated cell counts per sample were estimated from amplification of reference gene primers within the assay. To quantify the absolute abundance of each unique TCRbeta CDR3 rearrangement, sequence reads were collapsed and filtered. For each sample, productive Simpson clonality was calculated as the square root of Simpson's diversity index over productive rearrangements. As stored in TCRdb, this immuneACCESS dataset retains in-frame rearrangements with V and J assigned. A fraction of the clones does not appear; measured against another copy, unresolved V genes explain less than half of the discrepancy, and the remainder lacks a known reason. V, J and clone size derive from that table, while D and trimming were established from the DNA sequence. The sample table shows 500,000 or so clones, and about nine tenths are seen once. 0.7% of the sample lies in the top ten.

The CDR3 spans 17 residues, from the cysteine through the phenylalanine. Only the CDR3 part of the read is kept: 51 bases, read in frame from the first base. Participants in the prospective study were enrolled through a virtual design, were aged 18 to 89 years, and lived in 20 to 30 United States geographic areas. Cohort assignment in the prospective study relied on participant-reported clinical history from a screening survey and a study questionnaire. ImmuneRACE Cohort 3 recovered participants were defined by two consecutive negative NP/OP PCR tests, healthcare professional clearance, or symptom resolution. In the prospective study, mobile phlebotomists collected whole blood, serum and a nasopharyngeal or oropharyngeal swab from each participant. Additional blood draws and questionnaires over an approximately two-month period could optionally be provided by prospective study participants. Before DNA extraction, blood samples from the prospective study were shipped at room temperature or frozen.

The data stem from a study of blood T cell repertoires in COVID-19 (TCRdb year 2020). Context from the whole study: The collaborator samples originated in the United States, Italy and Spain and spanned the acute and convalescent phases of COVID-19. The material from the prospective study consisted of cDNA or gDNA derived from T cells, B-cell-depleted T cells, or PBMCs. Where HLA class I and class II types were available, the types were taken from metadata supplied by the sample provider, not from assay-based typing. The samples were drawn from the first 160 participants of the ongoing ImmuneRACE study and from more than 1,000 subjects provided by 6 global collaborators. A de-identified subject ID, COVID-19 status, age in years and sex were almost always included in the sample metadata. The repertoires were made available in a free public database intended to serve as a resource for research on the immune response to SARS-CoV-2. Deeply sampled blood TCRbeta repertoires from subjects exposed to, actively infected with, or recovered from COVID-19 were included in the dataset. General conclusions and limits of the study: How much clinical and demographic metadata was included differed by source and by participant, and the metadata was provided uncurated.

The TCR was taken from a woman aged 18 to 35 who had recovered from COVID-19. Recombination linked TRBV12-1 to TRBJ2-5; the table assigns TRBD2, which was not confirmed against the DNA. TRBV12-1 is classified as a pseudogene. The sequenced material came from PBMCs or T cells enriched from blood (not recorded which). The DNA sequence is as follows: TGTGCCAGCAGCCTTCGCAGCCCGGGGGGTCTCCAAGAGACCCAGTACTTC. Translated, this gives CASSLRSPGGLQETQYF.